Presented here are 3 T cell receptor beta chains from one specimen sequenced in a study of blood T cell repertoires in COVID-19 (TCRdb year 2020). Library method: the immunoSEQ multiplex PCR assay. What TCRdb holds here is the immuneACCESS table cut down to in-frame rearrangements. Part of the clones is not present; checked against another copy, under half of the missing clones reflect an unresolved V gene, and the others are unexplained. Counted in this sample were 200,000 to 300,000 clones; about nine tenths of them appeared once. Clones ranked in the top ten supply over 3.5% of the sample. The sample was peripheral blood. The receptor set was obtained from a woman aged 40 to 55 with acute or convalescent COVID-19.

This clone was seen once. V usage is TRBV5-1 and J usage is TRBJ1-3; D gene uncertain. The CDR3 has 14 residues. Germline V gene sequence: CDR1 SGHRS, CDR2 YFSETQ. The germline V and J ends were trimmed by 1 base and 2 bases, with 7 bases remaining between them. The CDR3 reads CASSLRGTGNTIYF. The CDR3 coding sequence is TGCGCCAGCAGCTTGCGAGGAACTGGAAACACCATATATTTT. The full variable domain, its missing parts supplied by reference TRBV5-1 and TRBJ1-3, is KAGVTQTPRYLIKTRGQQVTLSCSPISGHRSVSWYQQTPGQGLQFLFEYFSETQRNKGNFPGRFSGRQFSNSRSEMNVSTLELGDSALYLCASSLRGTGNTIYFGEGSWLTVV.

Details on this clone: A read error is likely, as this CDR3 ends without the conserved phenylalanine or tryptophan. The DNA is omitted, as the CDR3 cannot be located on it reliably, and the CDR3 follows TCRdb's listing. The chain's CDR3 is CAWSVFGTGPLSL. The chain carries TRBV30 and TRBJ2-4; the table's TRBD1 call for D was not verified on the DNA. The CDR3 is 13 residues long, counting both termini. From germline, CDR1 is GTSNPN and CDR2 SVGIG (reference sequence).

The chain carries TRBV10-3 and TRBJ1-2; tentatively, D is TRBD1 (6 bases). The germline CDR1 and CDR2 sequences are ENHRY and SYGVKD. Trimming stripped 3 bases from V and 6 bases from J, with 11 bases between. The length of the CDR3 is 13 residues. The CDR3, as DNA: TGTGCCATCAGTGATCCAGGGGATCATGGCTACACCTTC. This translates into CAISDPGDHGYTF.